This is a list of T cell receptor beta chains from one sample in a study of cytomegalovirus exposure and HLA in healthy donors. TCRdb's table, derived via immunoSEQ multiplex PCR, lists solely in-frame clones and lacks some. The sample has around 220,000 clones, approximately 79% seen once; the top ten hold around 2%. The sequenced sample was PBMCs. Receptors were obtained from a man younger than 35 in good health and CMV-seronegative. The CDR3 runs from the conserved cysteine through the conserved F or W. The order of the fields is clone size, V gene, J gene, D gene, CDR3 protein, CDR3 DNA. D genes are given only for firm matches. Size tells how often a clone was seen (once, few, many) or the class of an expanded clone, and some rows leave it out.

clone_size: .; v_call: TRBV6-5; j_call: TRBJ2-7; d_call: TRBD1; cdr3_aa: CASKAWTGAYEQYF; cdr3_nt: TGTGCCAGCAAGGCGTGGACAGGGGCCTACGAGCAGTACTTC
clone_size: .; v_call: TRBV6-5; j_call: TRBJ1-5; d_call: .; cdr3_aa: CASSYNSGGSQPQHF; cdr3_nt: TGTGCCAGCAGTTATAATTCTGGGGGCTCCCAGCCCCAGCATTTT
clone_size: .; v_call: TRBV19; j_call: TRBJ2-2; d_call: .; cdr3_aa: CATSQGGGVDTGELFF; cdr3_nt: TGTGCCACCTCCCAGGGGGGCGGGGTGGACACCGGGGAGCTGTTTTTT
clone_size: few; v_call: TRBV4-1; j_call: TRBJ2-2; d_call: TRBD1; cdr3_aa: CASSLGQGNTGELFF; cdr3_nt: TGCGCCAGCAGCTTGGGACAGGGGAACACCGGGGAGCTGTTTTTT
clone_size: .; v_call: TRBV6-5; j_call: TRBJ1-5; d_call: .; cdr3_aa: CASSSRQLNQPQHF; cdr3_nt: TGTGCCAGCAGTTCAAGACAGCTCAATCAGCCCCAGCATTTT
clone_size: .; v_call: TRBV5-1; j_call: TRBJ2-3; d_call: .; cdr3_aa: CASSVTTRDPDTQYF; cdr3_nt: TGCGCCAGCAGCGTGACGACTAGGGACCCAGATACGCAGTATTTT
clone_size: few; v_call: TRBV5-6; j_call: TRBJ2-1; d_call: .; cdr3_aa: CASSLDRDYNEQFF; cdr3_nt: TGTGCCAGCAGCTTGGACAGGGACTACAATGAGCAGTTCTTC
clone_size: few; v_call: TRBV11-3; j_call: TRBJ2-5; d_call: .; cdr3_aa: CASSLGFRDTQLETQYF; cdr3_nt: TGTGCCAGCAGCTTAGGCTTTCGGGACACCCAGCTCGAGACCCAGTACTTC
clone_size: .; v_call: TRBV11-3; j_call: TRBJ2-7; d_call: .; cdr3_aa: CASSLDRRQVPTYEQYF; cdr3_nt: TGTGCCAGCAGCTTAGATCGGAGACAGGTACCTACCTACGAGCAGTACTTC
clone_size: .; v_call: TRBV7-2; j_call: TRBJ2-3; d_call: TRBD2; cdr3_aa: CASSYSGSGSTDTQYF; cdr3_nt: TGTGCCAGCTCTTACAGCGGGAGTGGCAGCACAGATACGCAGTATTTT
clone_size: once; v_call: TRBV7-9; j_call: TRBJ1-5; d_call: TRBD1; cdr3_aa: CASSPGDRDNQPQHF; cdr3_nt: TGTGCCAGCAGCCCAGGGGACAGGGACAATCAGCCCCAGCATTTT
clone_size: .; v_call: TRBV6-5; j_call: TRBJ2-1; d_call: TRBD2; cdr3_aa: CASSYRGGTYNEQFF; cdr3_nt: TGTGCCAGCAGTTACCGGGGGGGGACCTACAATGAGCAGTTCTTC
clone_size: few; v_call: TRBV28; j_call: TRBJ2-2; d_call: .; cdr3_aa: CASSLAGPRTGELFF; cdr3_nt: TGTGCCAGCAGTTTAGCGGGCCCGAGGACCGGGGAGCTGTTTTTT
clone_size: .; v_call: TRBV4-3; j_call: TRBJ2-1; d_call: TRBD2; cdr3_aa: CASSQEALAGYNEQFF; cdr3_nt: TGCGCCAGCAGCCAAGAGGCACTAGCGGGATACAATGAGCAGTTCTTC
clone_size: .; v_call: TRBV7-2; j_call: TRBJ2-5; d_call: TRBD2; cdr3_aa: CASSLVAGGGLETQYF; cdr3_nt: TGTGCCAGCAGCTTAGTAGCGGGAGGTGGTTTAGAGACCCAGTACTTC
clone_size: .; v_call: TRBV6-1; j_call: TRBJ2-7; d_call: .; cdr3_aa: CASSEGLLYEQYF; cdr3_nt: TGTGCCAGCAGTGAAGGACTGCTCTACGAGCAGTACTTC
clone_size: once; v_call: TRBV28; j_call: TRBJ2-7; d_call: TRBD1; cdr3_aa: CASSSTGSFYEQYF; cdr3_nt: TGTGCCAGCAGTTCGACAGGGTCTTTCTACGAGCAGTACTTC
clone_size: few; v_call: TRBV6-5; j_call: TRBJ1-1; d_call: .; cdr3_aa: CASRFVTNTEAFF; cdr3_nt: TGTGCCAGCAGATTTGTGACTAACACTGAAGCTTTCTTT
clone_size: .; v_call: TRBV4-2; j_call: TRBJ2-4; d_call: TRBD1; cdr3_aa: CASSQETGMGNIQYF; cdr3_nt: TGTGCCAGCAGCCAGGAGACAGGGATGGGGAACATTCAGTACTTC
clone_size: once; v_call: TRBV5-1; j_call: TRBJ2-7; d_call: .; cdr3_aa: CASSLEVTQLLAGYEQYF; cdr3_nt: TGCGCCAGCAGCTTGGAAGTGACACAGCTTCTGGCAGGCTACGAGCAGTACTTC
clone_size: .; v_call: TRBV6-6; j_call: TRBJ2-7; d_call: .; cdr3_aa: CASSNGGYEQYF; cdr3_nt: TGTGCCAGCAGCAACGGGGGCTACGAGCAGTACTTC
clone_size: few; v_call: TRBV27; j_call: TRBJ1-5; d_call: TRBD1; cdr3_aa: CASSSYRGSNQPQHF; cdr3_nt: TGTGCCAGCAGTTCGTACAGGGGCAGCAATCAGCCCCAGCATTTT
clone_size: .; v_call: TRBV7-2; j_call: TRBJ2-2; d_call: TRBD2; cdr3_aa: CASSLVAGGPGTGELFF; cdr3_nt: TGTGCCAGCAGCTTAGTAGCGGGGGGGCCTGGCACCGGGGAGCTGTTTTTT
clone_size: .; v_call: TRBV19; j_call: TRBJ1-2; d_call: .; cdr3_aa: CASSPDSSGYTF; cdr3_nt: TGTGCCAGTAGTCCCGACAGCAGTGGCTACACCTTC
clone_size: .; v_call: TRBV9; j_call: TRBJ2-5; d_call: .; cdr3_aa: CASRSSAQETQYF; cdr3_nt: TGTGCCAGCCGGAGTAGCGCACAAGAGACCCAGTACTTC
clone_size: .; v_call: TRBV9; j_call: TRBJ2-1; d_call: .; cdr3_aa: CASSTQQGTNEQFF; cdr3_nt: TGTGCCAGCAGCACCCAACAGGGAACCAATGAGCAGTTCTTC